Detailed here is one T cell receptor (beta chain). This specimen comes from a study of blood T cell repertoires in COVID-19. The data were produced by immunoSEQ multiplex PCR, yet TCRdb's version contains in-frame clones alone and is incomplete. The sample lists some 120,000 clones; 90% were seen once. The CDR3 spans 13 residues. The V gene's germline CDR1 is MNHEY and CDR2 SVGAGI. V shed 6 bases and J 5 bases; nucleotides not matched to a gene: 6. The chain has TRBV6-5 and TRBJ2-7; 8 bases agree with TRBD2. Specimen: peripheral blood. The origin of this receptor is a man between 60 and 75 years old with COVID-19, enrolled during active disease. The CDR3 nucleotides are TGTGCCAGCAGACCGGGGGGGGTAGACGAGCAGTACTTC. Protein product: CASRPGGVDEQYF.